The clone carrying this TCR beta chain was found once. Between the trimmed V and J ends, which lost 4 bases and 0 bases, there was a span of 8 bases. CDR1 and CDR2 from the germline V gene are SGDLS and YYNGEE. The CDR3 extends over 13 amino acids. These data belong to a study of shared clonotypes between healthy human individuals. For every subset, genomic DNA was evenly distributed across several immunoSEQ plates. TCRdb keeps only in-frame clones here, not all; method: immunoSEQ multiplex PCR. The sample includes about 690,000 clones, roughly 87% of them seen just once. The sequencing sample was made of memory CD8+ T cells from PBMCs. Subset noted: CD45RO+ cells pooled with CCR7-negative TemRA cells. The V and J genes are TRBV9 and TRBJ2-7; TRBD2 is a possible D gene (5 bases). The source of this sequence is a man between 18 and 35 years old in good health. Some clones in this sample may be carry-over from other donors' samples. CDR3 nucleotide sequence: TGTGCCAGCAGCCCTACTAGCTCCTACGAGCAGTACTTC. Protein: CASSPTSSYEQYF.